Below, one T cell receptor beta chain is given with its context. The second PCR ran roughly 6 to 11 cycles with a sample-barcoded 5' primer and J-beta primers. TCRdb redid the calling of the 5' RACE reads with MiXCR, one entry per CDR3 protein. The profile shows hundreds of thousands of distinct CDR3 sequences, about 52% of them singletons. The data stem from a study of blood T cells in healthy people across ages. Germline V gene lookup returns CDR1 ENHRY and CDR2 SYGVKD. There are 16 residues in the CDR3. Trimming removed 4 bases from V and 1 base from J, with 16 bases in between. The V gene is TRBV10-3, the J gene TRBJ1-1; D is uncertain. This clonotype was sampled from an older woman in good health. The sequencing input was blood. CDR3 sequence: CAISAEGFAGNTEAFF. DNA of the CDR3: TGTGCCATCAGTGCGGAAGGTTTTGCAGGGAACACTGAAGCTTTCTTT.